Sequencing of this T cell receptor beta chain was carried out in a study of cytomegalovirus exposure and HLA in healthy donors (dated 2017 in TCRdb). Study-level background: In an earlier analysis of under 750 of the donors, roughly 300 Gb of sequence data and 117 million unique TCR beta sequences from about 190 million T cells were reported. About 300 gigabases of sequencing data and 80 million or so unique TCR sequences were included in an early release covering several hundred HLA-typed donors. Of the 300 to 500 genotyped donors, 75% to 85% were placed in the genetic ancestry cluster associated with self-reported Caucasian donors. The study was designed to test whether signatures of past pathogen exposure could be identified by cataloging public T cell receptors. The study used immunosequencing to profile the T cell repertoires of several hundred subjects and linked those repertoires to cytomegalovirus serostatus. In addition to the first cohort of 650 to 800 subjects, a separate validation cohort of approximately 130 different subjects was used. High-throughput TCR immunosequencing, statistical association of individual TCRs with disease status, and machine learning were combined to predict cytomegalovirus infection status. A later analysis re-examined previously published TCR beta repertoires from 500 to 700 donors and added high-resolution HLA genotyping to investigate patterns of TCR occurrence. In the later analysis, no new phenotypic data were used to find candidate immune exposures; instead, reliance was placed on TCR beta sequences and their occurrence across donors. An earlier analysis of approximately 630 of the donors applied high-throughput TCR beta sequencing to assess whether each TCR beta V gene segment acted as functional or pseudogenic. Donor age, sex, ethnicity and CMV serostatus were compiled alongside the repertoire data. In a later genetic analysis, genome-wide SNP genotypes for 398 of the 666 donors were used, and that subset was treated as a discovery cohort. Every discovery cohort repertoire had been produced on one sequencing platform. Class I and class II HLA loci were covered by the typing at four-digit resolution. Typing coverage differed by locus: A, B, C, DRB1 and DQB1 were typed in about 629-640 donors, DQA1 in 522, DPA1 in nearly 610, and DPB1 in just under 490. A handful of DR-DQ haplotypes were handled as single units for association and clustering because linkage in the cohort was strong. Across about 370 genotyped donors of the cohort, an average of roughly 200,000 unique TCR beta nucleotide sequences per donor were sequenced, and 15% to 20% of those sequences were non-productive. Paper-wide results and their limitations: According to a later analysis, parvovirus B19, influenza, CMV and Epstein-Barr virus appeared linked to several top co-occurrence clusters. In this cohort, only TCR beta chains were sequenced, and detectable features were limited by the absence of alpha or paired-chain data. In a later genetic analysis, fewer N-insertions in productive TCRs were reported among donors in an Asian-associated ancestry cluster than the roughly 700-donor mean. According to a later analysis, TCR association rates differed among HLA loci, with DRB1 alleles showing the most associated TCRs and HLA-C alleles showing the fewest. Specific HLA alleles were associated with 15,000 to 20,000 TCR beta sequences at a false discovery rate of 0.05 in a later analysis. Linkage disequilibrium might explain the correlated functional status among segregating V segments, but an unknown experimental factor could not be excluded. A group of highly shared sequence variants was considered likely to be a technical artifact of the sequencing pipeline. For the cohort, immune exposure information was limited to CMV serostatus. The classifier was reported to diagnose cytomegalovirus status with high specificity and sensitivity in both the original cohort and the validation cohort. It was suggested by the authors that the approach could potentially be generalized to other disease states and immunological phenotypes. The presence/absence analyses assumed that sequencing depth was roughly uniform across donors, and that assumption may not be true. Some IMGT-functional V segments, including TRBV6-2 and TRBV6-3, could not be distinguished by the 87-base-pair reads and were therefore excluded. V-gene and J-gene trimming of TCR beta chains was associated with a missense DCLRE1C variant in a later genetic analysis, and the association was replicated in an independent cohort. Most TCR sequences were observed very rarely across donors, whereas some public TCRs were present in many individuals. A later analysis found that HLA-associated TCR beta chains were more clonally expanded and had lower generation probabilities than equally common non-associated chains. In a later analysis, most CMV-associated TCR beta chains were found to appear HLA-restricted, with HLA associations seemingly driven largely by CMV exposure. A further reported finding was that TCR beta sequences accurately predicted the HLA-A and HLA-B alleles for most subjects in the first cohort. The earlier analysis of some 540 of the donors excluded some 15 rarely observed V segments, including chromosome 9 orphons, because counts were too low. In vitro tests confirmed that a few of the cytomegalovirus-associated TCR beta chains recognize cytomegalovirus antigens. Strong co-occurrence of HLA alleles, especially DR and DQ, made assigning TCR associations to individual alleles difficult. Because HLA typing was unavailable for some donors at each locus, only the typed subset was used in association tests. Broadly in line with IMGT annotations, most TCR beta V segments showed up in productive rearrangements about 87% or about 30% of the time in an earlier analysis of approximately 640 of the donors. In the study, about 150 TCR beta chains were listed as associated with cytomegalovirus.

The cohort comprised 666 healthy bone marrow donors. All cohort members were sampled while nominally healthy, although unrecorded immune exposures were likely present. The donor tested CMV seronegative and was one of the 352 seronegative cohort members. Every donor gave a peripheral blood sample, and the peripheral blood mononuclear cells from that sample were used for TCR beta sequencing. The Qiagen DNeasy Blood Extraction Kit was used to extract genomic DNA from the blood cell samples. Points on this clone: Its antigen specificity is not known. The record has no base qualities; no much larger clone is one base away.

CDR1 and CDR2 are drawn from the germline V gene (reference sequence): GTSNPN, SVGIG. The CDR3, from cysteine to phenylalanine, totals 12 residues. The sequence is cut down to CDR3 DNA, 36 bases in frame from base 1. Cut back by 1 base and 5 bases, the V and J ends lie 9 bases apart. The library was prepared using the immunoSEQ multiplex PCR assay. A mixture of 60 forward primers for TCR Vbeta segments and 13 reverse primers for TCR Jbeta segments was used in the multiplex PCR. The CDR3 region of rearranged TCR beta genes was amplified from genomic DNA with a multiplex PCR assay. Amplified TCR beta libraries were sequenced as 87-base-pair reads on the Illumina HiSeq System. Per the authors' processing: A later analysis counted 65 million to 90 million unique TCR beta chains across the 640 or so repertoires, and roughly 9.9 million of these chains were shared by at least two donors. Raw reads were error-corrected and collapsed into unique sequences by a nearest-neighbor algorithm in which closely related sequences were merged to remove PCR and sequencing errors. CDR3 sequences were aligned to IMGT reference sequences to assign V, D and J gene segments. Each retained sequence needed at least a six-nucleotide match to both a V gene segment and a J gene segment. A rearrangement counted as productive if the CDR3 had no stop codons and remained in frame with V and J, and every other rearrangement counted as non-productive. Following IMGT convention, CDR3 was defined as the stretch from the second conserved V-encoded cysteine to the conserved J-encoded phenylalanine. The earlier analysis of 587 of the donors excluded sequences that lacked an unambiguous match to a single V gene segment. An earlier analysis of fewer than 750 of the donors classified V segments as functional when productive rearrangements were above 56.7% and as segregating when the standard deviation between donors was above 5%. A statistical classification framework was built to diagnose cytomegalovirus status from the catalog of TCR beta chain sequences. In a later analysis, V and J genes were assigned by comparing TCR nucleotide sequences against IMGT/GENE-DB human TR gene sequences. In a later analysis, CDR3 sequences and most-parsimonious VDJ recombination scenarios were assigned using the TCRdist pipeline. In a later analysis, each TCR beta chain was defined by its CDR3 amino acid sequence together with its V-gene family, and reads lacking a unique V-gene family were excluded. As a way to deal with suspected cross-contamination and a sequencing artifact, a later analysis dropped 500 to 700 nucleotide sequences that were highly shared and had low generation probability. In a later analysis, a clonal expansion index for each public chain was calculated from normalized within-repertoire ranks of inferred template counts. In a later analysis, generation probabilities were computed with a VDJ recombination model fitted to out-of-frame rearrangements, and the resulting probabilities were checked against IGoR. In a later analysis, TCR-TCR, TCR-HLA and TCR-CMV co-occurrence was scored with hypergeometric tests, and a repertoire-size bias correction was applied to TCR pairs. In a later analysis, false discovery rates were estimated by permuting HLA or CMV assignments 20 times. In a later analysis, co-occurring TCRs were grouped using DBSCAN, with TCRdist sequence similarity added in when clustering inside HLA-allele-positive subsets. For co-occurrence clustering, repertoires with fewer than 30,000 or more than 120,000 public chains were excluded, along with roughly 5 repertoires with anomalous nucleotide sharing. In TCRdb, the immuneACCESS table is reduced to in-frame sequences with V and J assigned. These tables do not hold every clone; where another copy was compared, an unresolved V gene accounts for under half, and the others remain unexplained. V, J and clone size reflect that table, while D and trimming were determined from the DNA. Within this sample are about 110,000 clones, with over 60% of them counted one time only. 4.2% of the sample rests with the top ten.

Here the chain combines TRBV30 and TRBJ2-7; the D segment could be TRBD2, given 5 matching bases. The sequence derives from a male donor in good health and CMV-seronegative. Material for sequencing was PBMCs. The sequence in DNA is TGTGCCTGGAGTGGCCTAGCCCACGAGCAGTACTTC. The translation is CAWSGLAHEQYF.